The T cell receptor beta chain under discussion was sequenced for a study of cytomegalovirus exposure and HLA in healthy donors. It was with 60 Vbeta and 13 Jbeta primers that the PCR ran. Clones were read by immunoSEQ multiplex PCR, and TCRdb kept only the in-frame ones, dropping some. The sample carries approximately 110,000 clones, 75% to 85% recorded once. The germline CDR1 and CDR2 sequences are SGHNT and YYREEE (reference sequence). V lost 3 bases and J lost 3, with 18 bases in between. This CDR3 has 16 amino acids. Study conclusions and caveats: Reportedly, fewer N-insertions than the 666-donor mean appeared in an Asian-associated ancestry cluster in a later analysis. Presence/absence results assume similar sequencing depth per donor, which may not hold. TCR beta sequences numbering about 17,000 were associated with HLA alleles at 0.05 false discovery rate in a later analysis. Researchers reported in a later analysis that a missense DCLRE1C variant was tied to TCR beta V- and J-gene trimming.

This clone was picked up many times. The antigen is not known. This chain links TRBV5-4 with TRBJ1-2; unclear D gene. Sequencing input: PBMCs. The origin of this receptor is a man aged 35-49 years in good health and CMV-seronegative. The CDR3 DNA is TGTGCCAGCAGCTCCCGGGCCCAGGAGGTGGACTATGGCTACACCTTC. This sequence encodes CASSSRAQEVDYGYTF. The whole variable domain, filled in from reference TRBV5-4 and TRBJ1-2, reads ETGVTQSPTHLIKTRGQQVTLRCSSQSGHNTVSWYQQALGQGPQFIFQYYREEENGRGNFPPRFSGLQFPNYSSELNVNALELDDSALYLCASSSRAQEVDYGYTFGSGTRLTVV.